The T cell receptor (beta chain) described here comes from a study of post-analysis software for immune sequencing data. The TCR beta cDNA libraries carried unique molecular identifiers. MiXCR, run by TCRdb on the PCR reads, gives a single entry per CDR3 protein. This sample yields some 260,000 distinct CDR3 sequences, of which 36% are seen a single time; around 5% belongs to the top ten. Study-wide findings and caveats: Patients had higher frequencies than controls of roughly 5 TRBV segments, including TRBV5-6, TRBV5-1 and TRBV20-1. Normalized Chao1 diversity in multiple sclerosis patients fell significantly below that of controls.

This clonotype was seen ten or more times. Its antigen is as yet unknown. The junction and the germline gene differ at one end; a read error may be behind it. Germline CDR1 is LNHNV and CDR2 is YYDKDF (reference sequence). This CDR3 contains 12 residues. The sequencing input was blood. J is TRBJ2-1 and V is TRBV15; no clear D gene. The sequence derives from a girl aged 5-17 years with multiple sclerosis. The DNA of the CDR3 is TGTGCCACCACCAGAAGTGCCGGTGAGCAGTTCTTC. Amino acids: CATTRSAGEQFF.